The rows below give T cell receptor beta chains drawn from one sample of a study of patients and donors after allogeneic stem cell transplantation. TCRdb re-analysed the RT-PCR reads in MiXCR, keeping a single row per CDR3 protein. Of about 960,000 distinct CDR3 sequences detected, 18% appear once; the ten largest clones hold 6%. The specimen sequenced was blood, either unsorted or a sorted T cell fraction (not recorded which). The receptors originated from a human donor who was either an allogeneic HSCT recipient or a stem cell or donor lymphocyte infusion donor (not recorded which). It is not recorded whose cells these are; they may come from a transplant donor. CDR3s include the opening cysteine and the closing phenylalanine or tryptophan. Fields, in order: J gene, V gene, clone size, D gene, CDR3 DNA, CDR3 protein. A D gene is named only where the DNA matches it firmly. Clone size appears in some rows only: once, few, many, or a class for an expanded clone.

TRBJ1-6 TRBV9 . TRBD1 TGTGCCAGCAGCGTAGGACAGGGCTCCTATAATTCACCCCTCCACTTT CASSVGQGSYNSPLHF
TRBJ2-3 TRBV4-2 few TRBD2 TGTGCCAGCAGCCAAGAAGGGACTAGCGGGGTGACAGATACGCAGTATTTT CASSQEGTSGVTDTQYF
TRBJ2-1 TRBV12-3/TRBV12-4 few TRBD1 TGTGCCAGCAGTTTACCAACCGGGACAGGGGGTTACAATGAGCAGTTCTTC CASSLPTGTGGYNEQFF
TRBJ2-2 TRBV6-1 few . TGTGCCAGCACCGACCGGGGACTGACAAACACCGGGGAGCTGTTTTTT CASTDRGLTNTGELFF
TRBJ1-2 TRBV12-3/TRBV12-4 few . TGTGCCAGCAGTTATAGGGATTTTCGTGGCTACACCTTC CASSYRDFRGYTF
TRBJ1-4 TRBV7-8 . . TGTGCCAGCAGCTTACGCAGGCTCAATGAAAAACTGTTTTTT CASSLRRLNEKLFF
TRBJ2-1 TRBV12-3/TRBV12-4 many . TGTGCCAGCAGTTGGGTGGGAAGGCGTTATGAGCAGTTCTTC CASSWVGRRYEQFF
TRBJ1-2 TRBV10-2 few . TGCGCCAGCAGTGATTTGGGGGGACCTGGCTACACCTTC CASSDLGGPGYTF
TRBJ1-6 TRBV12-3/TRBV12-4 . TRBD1 TGTGCCAGCAGTCCAGGGACAGGACTAGGCTGGAATTCACCCCTCCACTTT CASSPGTGLGWNSPLHF
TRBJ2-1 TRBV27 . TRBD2 TGTGCCAGCTCGCTGGGCGCGGCGGGAGGGGGCAATGAGCAGTTCTTC CASSLGAAGGGNEQFF
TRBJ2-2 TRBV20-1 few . TGCAGTGCTATTCCCGTGGAGGGGGCGCGTTCCGGGGAGCTGTTTTTT CSAIPVEGARSGELFF
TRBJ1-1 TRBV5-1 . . TGCGCCAGCAGCTTGTTTGCTGAATCTGAAGCTTTCTTT CASSLFAESEAFF
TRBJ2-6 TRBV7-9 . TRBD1 TGTGCCAGCAGCTCTTCCAAGACAGGGCCTGGGGCCAACGTCCTGACTTTC CASSSSKTGPGANVLTF
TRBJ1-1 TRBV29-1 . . TGCAGCGTTGTGACACCCTTACACACTGAAGCTTTCTTT CSVVTPLHTEAFF
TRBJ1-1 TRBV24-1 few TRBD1 TGTGCCACCAGAAGGGACAGGAACACTGAAGCTTTCTTT CATRRDRNTEAFF
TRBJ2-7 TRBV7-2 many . TGTGCCAGCAGCTTTCGGGACAACTACGAGCAGTACTTC CASSFRDNYEQYF
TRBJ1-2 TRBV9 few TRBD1 TGTGCCAGCAGGGCAGGACAGGGCGGGAATGGCTACACCTTC CASRAGQGGNGYTF
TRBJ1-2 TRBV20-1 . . TGCAGTGCTAGTAGGGTCGCAGACTACCCGTATGGCTACACCTTC CSASRVADYPYGYTF
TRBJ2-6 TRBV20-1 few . TGCAGTGCTAGTCAGGGTTCTATTTCTGGGGCCAACGTCCTGACTTTC CSASQGSISGANVLTF
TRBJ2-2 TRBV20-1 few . TGCAGTGCTAGAGATCAGAGGGGCACCGGGGAGCTGTTTTTT CSARDQRGTGELFF
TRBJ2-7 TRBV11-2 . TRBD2 TGTGCCAGCAGCTTAAGTTTGGCTAGCGGGAGTAACCCCTACGAGCAGTACTTC CASSLSLASGSNPYEQYF
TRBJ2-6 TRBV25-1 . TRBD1 TGTGCCAGCTACGGACAGGGTAGAGTGGGGGCCAACGTCCTGACTTTC CASYGQGRVGANVLTF
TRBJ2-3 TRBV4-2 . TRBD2 TGTGCCAGCAGCCAAGAAGGGACTAGCGGGGGGGCCGTAGATACGCAGTATTTT CASSQEGTSGGAVDTQYF
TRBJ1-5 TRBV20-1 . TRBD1 TGCAGTGCTCCAGGGGGGGCAGGGGGCCTTTATAGCAATCAGCCCCAGCATTTT CSAPGGAGGLYSNQPQHF
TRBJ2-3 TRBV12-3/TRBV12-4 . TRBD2 TGTGCCAGCAGTTTGGGACTAGCGGGCAGCCGGGGGTATACGCAGTATTTT CASSLGLAGSRGYTQYF
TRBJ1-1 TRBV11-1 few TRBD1 TGTGCCAGCAGCTCCCCCCCCGGGACAGGGGTTCAAAGCACTGAAGCTTTCTTT CASSSPPGTGVQSTEAFF
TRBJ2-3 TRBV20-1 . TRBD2 TGCAGTGCTAGAGATCCCCCTAGCGGGAGTGCAGATACGCAGTATTTT CSARDPPSGSADTQYF
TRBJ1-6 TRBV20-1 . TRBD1 TGCAGTGCCAACTACAGGGGAGGGTTTAATTCACCCCTCCACTTT CSANYRGGFNSPLHF
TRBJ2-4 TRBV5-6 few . TGTGCCAGCAGCCTCCGGGACATTATAGCCAAAAACATTCAGTACTTC CASSLRDIIAKNIQYF
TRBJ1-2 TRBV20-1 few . TGCAGTGCTAGAGGCTCGCCGGGAGGCTATGGCTACACCTTC CSARGSPGGYGYTF